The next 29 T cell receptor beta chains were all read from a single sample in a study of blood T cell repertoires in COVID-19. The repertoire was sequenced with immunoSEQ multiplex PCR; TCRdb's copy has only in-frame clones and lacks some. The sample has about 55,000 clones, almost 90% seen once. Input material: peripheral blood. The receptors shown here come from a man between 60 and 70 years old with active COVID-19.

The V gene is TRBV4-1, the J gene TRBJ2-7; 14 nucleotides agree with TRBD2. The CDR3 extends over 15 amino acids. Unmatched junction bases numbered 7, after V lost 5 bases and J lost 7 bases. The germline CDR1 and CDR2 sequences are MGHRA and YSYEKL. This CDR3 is CASSWGLAGAGEQYF. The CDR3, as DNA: TGCGCCAGCAGCTGGGGACTAGCGGGAGCGGGTGAGCAGTACTTC.

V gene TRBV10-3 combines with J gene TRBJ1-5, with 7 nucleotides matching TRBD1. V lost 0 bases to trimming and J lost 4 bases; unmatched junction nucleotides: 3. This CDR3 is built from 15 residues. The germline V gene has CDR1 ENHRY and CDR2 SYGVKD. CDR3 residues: CAISESMGQNQPQHF. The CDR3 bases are TGTGCCATCAGTGAGTCGATGGGACAGAATCAGCCCCAGCATTTT.

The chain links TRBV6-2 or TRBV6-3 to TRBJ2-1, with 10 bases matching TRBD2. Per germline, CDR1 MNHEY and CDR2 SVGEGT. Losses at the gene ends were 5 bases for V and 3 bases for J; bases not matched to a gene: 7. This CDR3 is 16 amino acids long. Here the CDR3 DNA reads TGTGCCAGCAGTACTAGCGGGATGAAGGTCTACAATGAGCAGTTCTTC. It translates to CASSTSGMKVYNEQFF.

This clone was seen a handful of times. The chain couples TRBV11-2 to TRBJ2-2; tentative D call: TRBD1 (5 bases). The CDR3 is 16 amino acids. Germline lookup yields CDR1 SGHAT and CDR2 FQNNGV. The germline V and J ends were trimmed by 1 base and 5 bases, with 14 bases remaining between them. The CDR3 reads CASSLVSGFGTGELFF. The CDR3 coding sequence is TGTGCCAGCAGCTTAGTTTCAGGGTTCGGGACCGGGGAGCTGTTTTTT.

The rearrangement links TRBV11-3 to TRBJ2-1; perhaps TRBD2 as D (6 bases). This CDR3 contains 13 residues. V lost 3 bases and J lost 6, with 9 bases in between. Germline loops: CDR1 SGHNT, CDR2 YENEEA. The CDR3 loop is CASSFGTLNEQFF. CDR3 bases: TGTGCCAGCAGCTTTGGGACTCTCAATGAGCAGTTCTTC.

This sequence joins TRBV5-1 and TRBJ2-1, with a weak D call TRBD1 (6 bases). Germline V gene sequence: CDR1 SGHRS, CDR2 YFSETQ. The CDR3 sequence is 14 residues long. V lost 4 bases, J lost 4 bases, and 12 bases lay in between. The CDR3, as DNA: TGCGCCAGCAGCGAGGGGACAAATTACAATGAGCAGTTCTTC. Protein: CASSEGTNYNEQFF.

The CDR3 DNA is TGTGCCACCAGCAGGGGGACAGGGGGGCGAAATGAGCAGTTCTTC. The encoded protein is CATSRGTGGRNEQFF. The chain uses TRBV15 and TRBJ2-1; 11 bases fit TRBD1. Per the germline V gene, CDR1 is LNHNV and CDR2 is YYDKDF (reference sequence). V trimming: 3 bases; J trimming: 7 bases; junction bases outside the gene matches: 5. The CDR3 has 15 residues.

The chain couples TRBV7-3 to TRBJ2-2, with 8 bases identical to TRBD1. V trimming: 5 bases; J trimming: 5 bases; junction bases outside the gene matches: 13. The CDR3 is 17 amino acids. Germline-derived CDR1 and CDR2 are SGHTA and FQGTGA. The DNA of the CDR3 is TGTGCCAGCAGCCCCCCCACCGGGACAGGAAGAACCGGGGAGCTGTTTTTT. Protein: CASSPPTGTGRTGELFF.

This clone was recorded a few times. The CDR3 nucleotides read TGTGCCAGTAGTATAGCGGACAACTACGAGCAGTACTTC. Amino acids: CASSIADNYEQYF. The J gene is TRBJ2-7, the V gene TRBV19, with a possible D match to TRBD1 (5 bases). V lost 1 base to trimming and J lost 3 bases, with 7 bases between them. Germline CDR1 reads LNHDA; CDR2 reads SQIVND (reference sequence). The CDR3 covers 13 residues.

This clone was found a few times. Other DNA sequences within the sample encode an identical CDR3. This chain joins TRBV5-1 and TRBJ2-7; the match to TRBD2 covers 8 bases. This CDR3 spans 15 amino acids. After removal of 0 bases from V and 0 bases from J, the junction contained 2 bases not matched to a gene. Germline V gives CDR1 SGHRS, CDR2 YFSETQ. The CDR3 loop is CASSLVAGGSYEQYF. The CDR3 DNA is TGCGCCAGCAGCTTGGTGGCGGGAGGCTCCTACGAGCAGTACTTC.

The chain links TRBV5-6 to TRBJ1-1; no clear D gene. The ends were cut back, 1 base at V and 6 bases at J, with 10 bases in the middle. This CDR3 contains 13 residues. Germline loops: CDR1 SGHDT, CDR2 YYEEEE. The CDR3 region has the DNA TGTGCCAGCAGCTTGACGAACTATGCTGAAGCTTTCTTT. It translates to CASSLTNYAEAFF.

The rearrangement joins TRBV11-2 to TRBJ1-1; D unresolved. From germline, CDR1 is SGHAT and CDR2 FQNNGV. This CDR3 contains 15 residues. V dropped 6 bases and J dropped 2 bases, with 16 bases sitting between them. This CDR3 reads CASRNPSRRNTEAFF. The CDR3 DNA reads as TGTGCCAGCAGGAACCCTTCCCGGAGAAACACTGAAGCTTTCTTT.

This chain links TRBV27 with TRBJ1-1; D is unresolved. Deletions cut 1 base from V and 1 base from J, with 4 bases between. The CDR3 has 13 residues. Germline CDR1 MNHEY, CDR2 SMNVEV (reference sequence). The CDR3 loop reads CASSLYRNTEAFF. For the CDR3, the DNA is TGTGCCAGCAGTTTATATAGGAACACTGAAGCTTTCTTT.

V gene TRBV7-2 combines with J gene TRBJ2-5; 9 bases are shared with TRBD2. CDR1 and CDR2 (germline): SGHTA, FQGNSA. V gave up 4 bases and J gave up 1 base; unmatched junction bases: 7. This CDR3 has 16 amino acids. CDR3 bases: TGTGCCAGCAGCTCCCAGAGCGGGAGGCTCCAAGAGACCCAGTACTTC. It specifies CASSSQSGRLQETQYF.

The CDR3: CAPEGGADYGYTF. The CDR3 nucleotides read TGTGCCCCTGAAGGGGGGGCCGACTATGGCTACACCTTC. The V gene is TRBV2, the J gene TRBJ1-2; D perhaps matches TRBD1 (6 bases). Germline V lookup: CDR1 SNHLY, CDR2 FYNNEI. The length of the CDR3 is 13 residues. Trimming removed 11 bases from V and 3 bases from J, with 16 bases in between.

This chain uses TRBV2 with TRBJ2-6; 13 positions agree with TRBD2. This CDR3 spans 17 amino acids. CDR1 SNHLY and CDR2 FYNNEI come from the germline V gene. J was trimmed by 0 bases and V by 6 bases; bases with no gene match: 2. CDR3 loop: CASRGLAGTSGANVLTF. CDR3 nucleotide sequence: TGTGCCAGCAGGGGACTAGCGGGAACCTCTGGGGCCAACGTCCTGACTTTC. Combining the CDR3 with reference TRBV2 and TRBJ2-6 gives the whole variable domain EPEVTQTPSHQVTQMGQEVILRCVPISNHLYFYWYRQILGQKVEFLVSFYNNEISEKSEIFDDQFSVERPDGSNFTLKIRSTKLEDSAMYFCASRGLAGTSGANVLTFGAGSRLTVL.

Written as DNA, the CDR3 is TGTGCCAGCAGTTACTCGAAGGGGAAAGATACGCAGTATTTT. It translates to CASSYSKGKDTQYF. V is TRBV6-5 and J is TRBJ2-3; tentatively, D is TRBD1 (5 bases). CDR3 length: 14 residues. Trimming cost V 0 bases and J 5 bases, with 9 bases left between them. Germline assignment: CDR1 MNHEY and CDR2 SVGAGI.

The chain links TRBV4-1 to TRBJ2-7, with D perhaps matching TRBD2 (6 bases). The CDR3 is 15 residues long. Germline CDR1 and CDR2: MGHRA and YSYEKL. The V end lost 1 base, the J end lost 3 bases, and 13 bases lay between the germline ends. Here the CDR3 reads CASSQVDGSSYEQYF. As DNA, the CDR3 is TGCGCCAGCAGCCAAGTCGACGGGAGTAGCTACGAGCAGTACTTC.

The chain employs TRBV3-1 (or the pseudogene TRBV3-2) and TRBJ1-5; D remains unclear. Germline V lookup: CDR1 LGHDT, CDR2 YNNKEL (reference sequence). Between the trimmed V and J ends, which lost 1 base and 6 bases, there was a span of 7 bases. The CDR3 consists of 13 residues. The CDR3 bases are TGTGCCAGCAGCCAAGGGCAGTCTCAGCCCCAGCATTTT. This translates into CASSQGQSQPQHF.

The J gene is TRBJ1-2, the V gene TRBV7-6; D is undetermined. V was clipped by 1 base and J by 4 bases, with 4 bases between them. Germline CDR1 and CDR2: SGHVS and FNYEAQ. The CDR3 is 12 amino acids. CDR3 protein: CASSLDGYGYTF. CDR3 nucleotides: TGTGCCAGCAGCTTAGACGGCTATGGCTACACCTTC.

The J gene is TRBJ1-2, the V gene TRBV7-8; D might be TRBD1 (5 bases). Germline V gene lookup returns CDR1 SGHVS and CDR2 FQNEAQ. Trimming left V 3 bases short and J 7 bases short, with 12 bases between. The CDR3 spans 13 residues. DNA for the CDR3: TGTGCCAGCAGCTTGGGGCACGGGGGTGGCTACACCTTC. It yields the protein CASSLGHGGGYTF.

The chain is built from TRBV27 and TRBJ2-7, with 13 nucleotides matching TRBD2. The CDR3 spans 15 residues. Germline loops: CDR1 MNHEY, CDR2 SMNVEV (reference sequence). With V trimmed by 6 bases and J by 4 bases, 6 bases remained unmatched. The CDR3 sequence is CASRETSGRFYEQYF. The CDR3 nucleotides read TGTGCCAGCAGGGAGACTAGCGGGAGGTTTTACGAGCAGTACTTC.

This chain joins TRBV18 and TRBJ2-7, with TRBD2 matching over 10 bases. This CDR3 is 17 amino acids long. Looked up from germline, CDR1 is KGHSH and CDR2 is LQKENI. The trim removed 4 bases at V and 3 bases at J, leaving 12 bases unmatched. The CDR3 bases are TGTGCCAGCTCACGGTCTAGCGGGAGCCATCCAGTCTACGAGCAGTACTTC. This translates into CASSRSSGSHPVYEQYF.

CDR3 in DNA: TGCAGCGCTACAGAATCGAATTCCCTCGAGCAGTACTTC. This codes for CSATESNSLEQYF. The chain joins TRBV29-1 to TRBJ2-7; no clear D gene. The germline gives CDR1 SQVTM, CDR2 ANQGSEA. Trimming pared 7 bases from V and 6 bases from J, leaving 19 bases between. There are 13 residues in the CDR3.

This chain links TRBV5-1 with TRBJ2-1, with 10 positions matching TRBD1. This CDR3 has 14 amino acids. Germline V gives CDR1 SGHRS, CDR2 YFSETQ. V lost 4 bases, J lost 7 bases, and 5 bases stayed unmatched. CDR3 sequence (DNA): TGCGCCAGCAGCGGACAGGGGGTGGGTAATGAGCAGTTCTTC. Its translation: CASSGQGVGNEQFF.

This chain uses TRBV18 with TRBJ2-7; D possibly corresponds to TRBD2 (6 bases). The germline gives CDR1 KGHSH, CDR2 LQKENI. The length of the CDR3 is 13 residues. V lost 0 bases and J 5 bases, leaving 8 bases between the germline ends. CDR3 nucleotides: TGTGCCAGCTCACCACCAAGCGGGCACGAGCAGTACTTC. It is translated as CASSPPSGHEQYF.

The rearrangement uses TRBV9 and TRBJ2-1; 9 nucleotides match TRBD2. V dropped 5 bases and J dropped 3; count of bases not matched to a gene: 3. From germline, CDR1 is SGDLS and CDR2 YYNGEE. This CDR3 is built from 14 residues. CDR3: CASSQLAGYNEQFF. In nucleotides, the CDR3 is TGTGCCAGCAGTCAACTAGCGGGCTACAATGAGCAGTTCTTC.

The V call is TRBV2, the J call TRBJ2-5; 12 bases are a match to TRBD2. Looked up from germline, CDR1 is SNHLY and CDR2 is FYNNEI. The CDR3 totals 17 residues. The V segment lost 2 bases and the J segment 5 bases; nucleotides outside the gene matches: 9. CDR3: CASSESASGRALETQYF. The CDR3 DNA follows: TGTGCCAGCAGTGAATCGGCTAGCGGGAGGGCCCTGGAGACCCAGTACTTC.

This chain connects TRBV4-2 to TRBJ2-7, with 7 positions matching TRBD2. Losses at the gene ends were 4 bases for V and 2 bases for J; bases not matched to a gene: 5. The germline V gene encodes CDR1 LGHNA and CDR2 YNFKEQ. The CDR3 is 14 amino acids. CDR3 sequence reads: CASSPLADAYEQYF. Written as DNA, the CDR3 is TGTGCCAGCAGCCCTCTAGCGGACGCCTACGAGCAGTACTTC.